A single sample is the source of the 16 T cell receptor beta chains below, sequenced in a study of blood T cells in healthy people across ages. Together with a sample-barcoded 5' primer, a J-beta primer mix was included in a second PCR lasting about 7 to 12 cycles. One entry per CDR3 protein results from TCRdb running MiXCR on the 5' RACE reads. The sample lists approximately 730,000 distinct CDR3 sequences; about 55% were seen once. Sequenced sample: blood. These receptors originate from a man older than 75 in good health.

This clonotype was counted only a few times. V and J are TRBV7-2 and TRBJ2-4, with 9 positions matching TRBD2. The CDR3 loop spans 19 amino acids. Germline trimming cut 0 bases from V and 1 base from J; bases unmatched to any gene: 10. Per the germline V gene, CDR1 is SGHTA and CDR2 is FQGNSA. The CDR3 DNA follows: TGTGCCAGCAGCTTAGCGTGGGATAGCGGGAGAGGGGCCAAAAACATTCAGTACTTC. It yields the protein CASSLAWDSGRGAKNIQYF.

The rearrangement uses TRBV4-1 and TRBJ2-7, with 11 nucleotides matching TRBD2. The length of the CDR3 is 17 residues. CDR1 and CDR2 from the germline V gene are MGHRA and YSYEKL. V lost 3 bases, J lost 0 bases, and 7 bases stayed unmatched. The CDR3 DNA reads as TGCGCCAGCAGCCAGGACCGTAGCGGGAGGGCCTCCTACGAGCAGTACTTC. Its translation is CASSQDRSGRASYEQYF.

The DNA for the CDR3 is TGTGCCAGCAGCTACAGGGGGCGCCTACACGAGCAGTACTTC. Residues: CASSYRGRLHEQYF. The genes are TRBV3-1 and TRBJ2-5; 9 positions agree with TRBD1. The J call may be in error: the DNA end matches TRBJ2-7 better. The CDR3 spans 14 residues. Germline CDR1 LGHDT, CDR2 YNNKEL (reference sequence).

This chain connects TRBV18 to TRBJ2-4; D is ambiguous. Gene TRBJ2-5 matches the end of the DNA better, so the J call may be wrong. The CDR3 is 14 amino acids. The germline V gene encodes CDR1 KGHSH and CDR2 LQKENI. In nucleotides, the CDR3 is TGTGCCAGCTCGCTAGAACTGCAAGCGGAGACCCAGTACTTC. It translates to CASSLELQAETQYF.

V gene TRBV19 combines with J gene TRBJ1-1, with TRBD1 matching 8 bases. Unmatched junction bases numbered 9, after V lost 6 bases and J lost 6 bases. The CDR3 is 14 residues long. CDR1 and CDR2 from the germline V gene are LNHDA and SQIVND (reference sequence). This chain's CDR3 is CASRLGQGVPEAFF. In DNA form, the CDR3 reads TGTGCCAGTAGACTCGGACAGGGAGTCCCTGAAGCTTTCTTT.

This chain links TRBV2 with TRBJ2-3; the match to TRBD1 covers 9 bases. CDR3 length: 16 amino acids. The ends lost 5 bases at V and 3 bases at J; junction bases unmatched: 9. From germline, CDR1 is SNHLY and CDR2 FYNNEI. The CDR3 here is CASSFRWGQGTDTQYF. The DNA for the CDR3 is TGTGCCAGCAGTTTTAGGTGGGGACAGGGTACAGATACGCAGTATTTT.

This clonotype was recorded many times. The J gene is TRBJ2-4, the V gene TRBV9; a weak D match, TRBD2 (6 bases). The CDR3 length is 13 residues. Trimming shortened V by 3 bases and J by 9 bases, and 13 bases separated the two germline ends. The germline gives CDR1 SGDLS, CDR2 YYNGEE. The CDR3 DNA reads as TGTGCCAGCAGCGGGAGGGATACAGCCATTCAGTACTTC. This encodes CASSGRDTAIQYF. The whole variable domain, remainder taken from reference TRBV9 and TRBJ2-4, is DSGVTQTPKHLITATGQRVTLRCSPRSGDLSVYWYQQSLDQGLQFLIQYYNGEERAKGNILERFSAQQFPDLHSELNLSSLELGDSALYFCASSGRDTAIQYFGAGTRLSVL.

The chain recombines TRBV10-2 with TRBJ2-4; 12 bases are a match to TRBD1. The J call may not be correct, given that the DNA end is closer to TRBJ2-7. Germline CDR1 and CDR2: WSHSY and SAAADI. This CDR3 has 17 residues. CDR3 in amino acids: CASSEPRGTGGTYEQYF. For the CDR3, the DNA is TGCGCCAGCAGTGAACCACGCGGGACAGGGGGCACCTACGAGCAGTACTTC.

This clonotype turned up a few times. The chain links TRBV4-2 to TRBJ2-4; 7 positions match TRBD1. The J call could be wrong; TRBJ2-7 is a better fit for the DNA end. The CDR3 has 14 amino acids. From germline, CDR1 is LGHNA and CDR2 YNFKEQ. The CDR3, as DNA: TGTGCCAGCAGCCAAGCAGGGGGTAACTACGAGCAGTACTTC. It specifies CASSQAGGNYEQYF.

The chain combines TRBV7-9 with TRBJ2-7, with 7 bases identical to TRBD2. Trimming took 5 bases from V and 3 from J; bases not matched to a gene: 10. Germline loops: CDR1 SEHNR, CDR2 FQNEAQ (reference sequence). The CDR3 consists of 15 residues. The chain's CDR3 is CASSPRGVAGYEQYF. The CDR3 DNA follows: TGTGCCAGCAGCCCTCGGGGGGTAGCGGGCTACGAGCAGTACTTC. The whole variable domain, filled in from reference TRBV7-9 and TRBJ2-7, reads DTGVSQNPRHKITKRGQNVTFRCDPISEHNRLYWYRQTLGQGPEFLTYFQNEAQLEKSRLLSDRFSAERPKGSFSTLEIQRTEQGDSAMYLCASSPRGVAGYEQYFGPGTRLTVT.

J is TRBJ1-1 and V is TRBV29-1; D uncertain. CDR1 SQVTM and CDR2 ANQGSEA come from the germline V gene. Between the trimmed V and J ends, which lost 0 bases and 0 bases, there was a span of 8 bases. The length of the CDR3 is 14 residues. The DNA for the CDR3 is TGCAGCGTTGAAGAAGGTTTCATGAACACTGAAGCTTTCTTT. This gives the protein CSVEEGFMNTEAFF.

Only one count was recorded for this clonotype. The V and J genes are TRBV21-1 and TRBJ2-1. TRBV21-1 is flagged as a pseudogene. The CDR3 consists of 13 residues. CDR3 bases: TGTGCCAGCAGCCATATTTTCTACAATGAGCAGTTCTTC. Translation: CASSHIFYNEQFF.

The J gene is TRBJ2-5, the V gene TRBV20-1; 9 positions agree with TRBD2. Germline-derived CDR1 and CDR2 are DFQATT and SNEGSKA (reference sequence). V lost 3 bases to trimming and J lost 11 bases; unmatched junction nucleotides: 19. The length of the CDR3 is 16 residues. CDR3 DNA: TGCAGTGCTAGTCCCTCTTATAGCGGGAGATTGAGGGAGCAGTACTTC. Translated, it gives CSASPSYSGRLREQYF.

This chain joins TRBV5-1 and TRBJ2-7; TRBD1 matches 8 bases. The CDR3 runs 14 residues. V lost 2 bases to trimming and J lost 7 bases; unmatched junction nucleotides: 8. The germline CDR1 and CDR2 sequences are SGHRS and YFSETQ. The CDR3, as DNA: TGCGCCAGCAGCTTCCGACAGGGGTCGGGGGAGCAGTACTTC. This sequence encodes CASSFRQGSGEQYF.

The rearrangement links TRBV20-1 to TRBJ2-1, with a tentative D call TRBD1 (6 bases). The CDR3 is made up of 15 amino acids. The V gene's germline CDR1 is DFQATT and CDR2 SNEGSKA (reference sequence). Trimming left V 3 bases short and J 9 bases short, with 21 bases between. DNA of the CDR3: TGCAGTGCTAGTTTTACAGGGCGTAATAGGGGTGAGCAGTTCTTC. This encodes CSASFTGRNRGEQFF.

This clonotype has a handful of counts. At one end, the junction sequence differs from germline, possibly due to a read error. This chain links TRBV7-3 with TRBJ2-7; D is perhaps TRBD1 (6 bases). Germline V gene data show CDR1 as SGHTA and CDR2 as FQGTGA. This CDR3 is built from 13 residues. The CDR3 nucleotides read TGTGCCAGCAGCTTAGGGACATCCTCCGAGCAGTACTTC. It translates to CASSLGTSSEQYF.